This T cell receptor beta chain originates from a study of tissue T cells after allogeneic stem cell transplantation. The V gene's germline CDR1 is SNHLY and CDR2 FYNNEI. The CDR3 spans 16 residues. V lost 9 bases, J lost 8 bases, and 28 bases lay in between. TCRdb's copy holds only in-frame clones and misses some; the assay was immunoSEQ multiplex PCR. In the table there are around 24,000 clones, about 90% of which are singletons. Specimen: blood, collected before transplantation. The chain carries TRBV2 and TRBJ1-2; unclear D gene. This TCR derives from a male donor older than 55 who later had graft-versus-host disease after an allogeneic stem cell transplant. The CDR3 region has the DNA TGTGCCAGACCTCGCGGCAGGCCGATCCTAGGGAAAGGCTACACCTTC. The encoded protein is CARPRGRPILGKGYTF.